The 14 T cell receptor beta chains below come from one sample, sequenced in a study of T-cell memory formation after mild COVID-19. Via MiXCR, TCRdb re-called the 5' RACE reads, giving one row per CDR3 protein. The sample consists of around 200,000 distinct CDR3 sequences, about 18% of them appearing once. The specimen sequenced was PBMCs or a T cell subset sorted from them (not recorded which). These receptors were taken from a man between 18 and 29 years old who had mild COVID-19 (a few samples of this study predate the infection). Cell type and time point are not known.

This rearrangement joins TRBV6-1 to TRBJ2-3, with D uncertain. V was cut by 0 bases and J by 4 bases, with 5 bases left in between. CDR1 is MNHNS and CDR2 is SASEGT in the germline V gene. The CDR3 spans 13 residues. The CDR3 reads CASSEASPDTQYF. Written as DNA, the CDR3 is TGTGCCAGCAGTGAAGCTAGTCCAGATACGCAGTATTTT.

This chain uses TRBV5-4 with TRBJ2-1; 9 positions match TRBD1. The trim removed 7 bases at V and 5 bases at J, leaving 13 bases unmatched. CDR3 length: 16 amino acids. Germline CDR1 SGHNT, CDR2 YYREEE (reference sequence). The DNA for the CDR3 is TGTGCCAGCGGAACAGGGGGCCCTGCTGCAAACAATGAGCAGTTCTTC. Residues: CASGTGGPAANNEQFF.

The chain combines TRBV28 with TRBJ1-1, with a tentative D call TRBD1 (5 bases). Looked up from germline, CDR1 is MDHEN and CDR2 is SYDVKM. CDR3 length equals 14 residues. V was clipped by 7 bases and J by 4 bases, with 16 bases between them. In DNA, the CDR3 is TGTGCCAGCACCCTATGGGGCAGAATCACTGAAGCTTTCTTT. Its protein product is CASTLWGRITEAFF.

The chain is built from TRBV20-1 and TRBJ2-5, with no clear D. The germline V and J ends were trimmed by 5 bases and 3 bases, with 4 bases remaining between them. Germline V gives CDR1 DFQATT, CDR2 SNEGSKA (reference sequence). CDR3 length: 10 residues. CDR3 nucleotides: TGCAGTGCTGAAAAAGAGACCCAGTACTTC. It encodes CSAEKETQYF.

The chain employs TRBV29-1 and TRBJ1-2; no firm D call. Germline CDR1 reads SQVTM; CDR2 reads ANQGSEA. The CDR3 is made up of 14 amino acids. Trimming shortened V by 4 bases and J by 0 bases, and 12 bases separated the two germline ends. The CDR3 DNA reads as TGCAGCGTTGTTTGGAAGGATTCTAACTATGGCTACACCTTC. This translates into CSVVWKDSNYGYTF.

This clonotype was counted a few times. V and J are TRBV5-1 and TRBJ1-6, with D uncertain. The CDR3 loop spans 16 amino acids. V was shortened by 1 base and J by 3 bases, with 11 bases between the two germline ends. Looked up from germline, CDR1 is SGHRS and CDR2 is YFSETQ. CDR3 bases: TGCGCCAGCAGCTTGTTATCGAGAGACTATAATTCACCCCTCCACTTT. Protein sequence: CASSLLSRDYNSPLHF. Together with reference TRBV5-1 and TRBJ1-6, the CDR3 gives the full variable domain: KAGVTQTPRYLIKTRGQQVTLSCSPISGHRSVSWYQQTPGQGLQFLFEYFSETQRNKGNFPGRFSGRQFSNSRSEMNVSTLELGDSALYLCASSLLSRDYNSPLHFGNGTRLTVT.

The V gene is TRBV6-1, the J gene TRBJ1-1; D unresolved. The length of the CDR3 is 14 residues. V lost 6 bases, J lost 0 bases, and 11 bases lay in between. CDR1 is MNHNS, CDR2 SASEGT, per germline. The chain's CDR3 is CASSSVGMNTEAFF. As DNA, the CDR3 is TGTGCCAGCAGCTCAGTGGGGATGAACACTGAAGCTTTCTTT.

This chain uses TRBV20-1 with TRBJ2-5; 11 bases are shared with TRBD2. This CDR3 region has 15 residues. The junction had 9 bases not matched to a gene; V was cut back by 5 bases and J by 4 bases. The germline CDR1 and CDR2 sequences are DFQATT and SNEGSKA (reference sequence). CDR3 in DNA: TGCAGTGCTGTCGATAGCGGGGGGGCCACAGAGACCCAGTACTTC. Translation gives CSAVDSGGATETQYF.

The chain links TRBV25-1 to TRBJ2-2, with 8 bases identical to TRBD1. The J segment lost 0 bases and the V segment lost 7 bases, leaving 1 base of the junction unmatched. Germline CDR1 and CDR2: MGHDK and SYGVNS. The CDR3 consists of 14 residues. The DNA for the CDR3 is TGTGCCAGCACAGGGGGCGCGAACACCGGGGAGCTGTTTTTT. It codes for CASTGGANTGELFF.

There are a few counts of this clonotype. The rearrangement joins TRBV9 to TRBJ2-5; the D call may be TRBD1 or TRBD2 (6 bases each). The germline V gene encodes CDR1 SGDLS and CDR2 YYNGEE. The CDR3 has 13 residues. The ends were cut back, 2 bases at V and 5 bases at J, with 10 bases in the middle. The CDR3 sequence is CASSVGGRETQYF. CDR3 sequence (DNA): TGTGCCAGCAGCGTCGGGGGCAGGGAGACCCAGTACTTC.

This sequence joins TRBV28 and TRBJ1-6; TRBD1 agrees at 9 bases. The junction had 8 bases not matched to a gene; V was cut back by 5 bases and J by 3 bases. Germline V lookup: CDR1 MDHEN, CDR2 SYDVKM. The CDR3 has 17 amino acids. The CDR3 nucleotides are TGTGCCAGCAGTCCCCGGGGACAGGGAGACTATAATTCACCCCTCCACTTT. Its protein product is CASSPRGQGDYNSPLHF.

The chain employs TRBV7-8 and TRBJ2-7, with unresolved D. Trimming removed 5 bases from V and 3 bases from J, with 5 bases in between. The CDR3 is made up of 11 amino acids. The germline V gene encodes CDR1 SGHVS and CDR2 FQNEAQ. This chain's CDR3 is CASSQHYEQYF. The CDR3 DNA follows: TGTGCCAGCAGCCAGCACTACGAGCAGTACTTC.

This clonotype was observed a handful of times. The chain couples TRBV2 to TRBJ2-1, with 7 bases fitting TRBD1. Germline loops: CDR1 SNHLY, CDR2 FYNNEI. J was trimmed by 6 bases and V by 6 bases; bases with no gene match: 11. The CDR3 consists of 15 residues. CDR3 bases: TGTGCCAGCAGGTTTCAGGGGGTAATAGGCAATGAGCAGTTCTTC. This encodes CASRFQGVIGNEQFF.

In its sample, this clonotype was seen a few times. V is TRBV3-1 and J is TRBJ1-4; D not certain. The CDR3 spans 13 residues. CDR1 is LGHDT, CDR2 YNNKEL, per germline (reference sequence). V was clipped by 4 bases and J by 6 bases, with 9 bases between them. This CDR3 is CASSLGNYEKLFF. The DNA of the CDR3 is TGTGCCAGCAGCCTGGGGAATTATGAAAAACTGTTTTTT.